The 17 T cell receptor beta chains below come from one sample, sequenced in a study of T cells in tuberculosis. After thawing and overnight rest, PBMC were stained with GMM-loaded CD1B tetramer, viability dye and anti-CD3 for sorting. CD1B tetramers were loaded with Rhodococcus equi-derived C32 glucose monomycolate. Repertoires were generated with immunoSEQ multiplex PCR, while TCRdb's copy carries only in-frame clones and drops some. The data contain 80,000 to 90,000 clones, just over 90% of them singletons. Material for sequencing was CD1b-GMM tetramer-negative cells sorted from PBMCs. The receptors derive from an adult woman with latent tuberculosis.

The CDR3, as DNA: TGTGCCAGCAGCCCCGGGTACGAAAGAGATACGCAGTATTTT. Translated: CASSPGYERDTQYF. The chain carries TRBV7-3 and TRBJ2-3; D is unresolved. There are 14 residues in the CDR3. Germline CDR1 SGHTA, CDR2 FQGTGA. The V end lost 5 bases, the J end lost 5 bases, and 14 bases lay between the germline ends. The full variable domain, its missing parts supplied by reference TRBV7-3 and TRBJ2-3, is GAGVSQTPSNKVTEKGKYVELRCDPISGHTALYWYRQSLGQGPEFLIYFQGTGAADDSGLPNDRFFAVRPEGSVSTLKIQRTERGDSAVYLCASSPGYERDTQYFGPGTRLTVL.

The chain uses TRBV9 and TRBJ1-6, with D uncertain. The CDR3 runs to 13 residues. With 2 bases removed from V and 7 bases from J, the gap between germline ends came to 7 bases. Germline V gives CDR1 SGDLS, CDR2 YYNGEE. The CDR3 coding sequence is TGTGCCAGCAGCGTGAACAGCAATTCACCCCTCCACTTT. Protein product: CASSVNSNSPLHF.

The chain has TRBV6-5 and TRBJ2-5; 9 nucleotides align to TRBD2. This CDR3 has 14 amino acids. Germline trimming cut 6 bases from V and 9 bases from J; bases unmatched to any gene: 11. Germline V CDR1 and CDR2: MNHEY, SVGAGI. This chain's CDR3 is CASRGSGGPEAQYF. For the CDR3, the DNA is TGTGCCAGCAGAGGTAGCGGGGGCCCCGAGGCCCAGTACTTC.

The CDR3 protein is CASSAGLAGIETQYF. The CDR3, as DNA: TGTGCCAGCAGCGCAGGACTAGCGGGGATAGAGACCCAGTACTTC. This chain joins TRBV7-3 and TRBJ2-5; TRBD2 agrees at 12 bases. V was pared by 5 bases and J by 4 bases, with 5 bases of the junction left unmatched. The CDR3 is 15 amino acids. Germline CDR1 SGHTA, CDR2 FQGTGA.

Here the CDR3 reads CASSPGTGVDQPQHF. CDR3 sequence (DNA): TGTGCCAGCAGCCCTGGGACAGGGGTTGATCAGCCCCAGCATTTT. This rearrangement joins TRBV7-6 to TRBJ1-5, with TRBD1 matching over 10 bases. Unmatched junction bases numbered 6, after V lost 5 bases and J lost 5 bases. Per the germline V gene, CDR1 is SGHVS and CDR2 is FNYEAQ. CDR3 length: 15 residues.

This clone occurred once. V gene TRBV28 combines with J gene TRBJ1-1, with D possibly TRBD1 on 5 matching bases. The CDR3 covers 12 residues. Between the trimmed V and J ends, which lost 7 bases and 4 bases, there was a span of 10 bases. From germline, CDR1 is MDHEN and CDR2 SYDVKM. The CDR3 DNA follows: TGTGCCAGCATCTGGGGGGGCACTGAAGCTTTCTTT. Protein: CASIWGGTEAFF.

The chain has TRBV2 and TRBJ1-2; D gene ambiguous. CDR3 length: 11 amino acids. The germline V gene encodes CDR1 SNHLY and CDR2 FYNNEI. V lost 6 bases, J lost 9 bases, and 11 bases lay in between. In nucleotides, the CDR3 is TGTGCCAGCAGAGAGGGTGTGCGCTACACCTTC. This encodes CASREGVRYTF.

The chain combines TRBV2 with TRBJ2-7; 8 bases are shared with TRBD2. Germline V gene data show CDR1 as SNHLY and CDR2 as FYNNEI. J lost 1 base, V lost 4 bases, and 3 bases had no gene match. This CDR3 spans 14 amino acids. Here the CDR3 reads CASSVSGGSYEQYF. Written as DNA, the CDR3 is TGTGCCAGCAGTGTCAGCGGGGGATCCTACGAGCAGTACTTC.

CDR3 DNA: TGTGCCAGCAGTGAAAGGTTGTGGGGACAGGGAAAGGGAAACACCATATATTTT. Translating it yields CASSERLWGQGKGNTIYF. This sequence joins TRBV6-1 and TRBJ1-3, with 9 bases matching TRBD1. Trimming took 2 bases from V and 4 from J; bases not matched to a gene: 12. Per the germline V gene, CDR1 is MNHNS and CDR2 is SASEGT. The CDR3 totals 18 residues.

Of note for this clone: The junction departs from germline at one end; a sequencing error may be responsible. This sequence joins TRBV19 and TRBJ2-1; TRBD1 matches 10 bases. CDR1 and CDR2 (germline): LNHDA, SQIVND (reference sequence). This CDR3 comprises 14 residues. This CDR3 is CASRIGQGGNEQFF. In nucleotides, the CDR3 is TGTGCCAGTAGGATAGGACAGGGGGGGAATGAGCAGTTCTTC.

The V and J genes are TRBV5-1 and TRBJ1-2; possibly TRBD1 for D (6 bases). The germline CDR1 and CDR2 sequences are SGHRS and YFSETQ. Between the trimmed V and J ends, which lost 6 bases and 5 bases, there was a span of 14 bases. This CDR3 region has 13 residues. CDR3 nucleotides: TGCGCCAGCACCCGGGGAACAGGGTATGGCTACACCTTC. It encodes CASTRGTGYGYTF.

The chain's CDR3 is CASSLDPDRGVSPLHF. The DNA for the CDR3 is TGTGCCAGCAGTCTCGATCCCGACAGGGGGGTTTCACCCCTCCACTTT. The chain employs TRBV27 and TRBJ1-6; 9 bases line up with TRBD1. Trimming at V came to 5 bases and at J to 9 bases, leaving 11 bases not matched to a gene. The CDR3 runs 16 residues. The V gene's germline CDR1 is MNHEY and CDR2 SMNVEV (reference sequence).

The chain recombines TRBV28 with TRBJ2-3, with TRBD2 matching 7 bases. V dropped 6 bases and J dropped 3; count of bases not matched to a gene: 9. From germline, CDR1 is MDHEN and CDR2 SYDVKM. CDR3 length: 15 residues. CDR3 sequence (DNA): TGTGCCAGCAGGTGGGCGGGGGAGGGGACAGATACGCAGTATTTT. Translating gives CASRWAGEGTDTQYF.

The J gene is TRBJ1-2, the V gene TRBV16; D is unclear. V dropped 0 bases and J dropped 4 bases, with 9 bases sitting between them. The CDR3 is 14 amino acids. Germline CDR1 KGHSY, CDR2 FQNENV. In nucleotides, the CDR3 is TGTGCCAGCAGCCAATCGAAGCAACTCTATGGCTACACCTTC. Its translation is CASSQSKQLYGYTF.

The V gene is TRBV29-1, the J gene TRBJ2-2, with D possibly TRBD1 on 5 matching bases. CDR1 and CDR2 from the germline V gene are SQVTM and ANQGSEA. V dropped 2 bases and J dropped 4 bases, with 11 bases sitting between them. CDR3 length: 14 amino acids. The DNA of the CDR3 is TGCAGCGTTGAAAAGGGGTCGGGCACCGGGGAGCTGTTTTTT. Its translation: CSVEKGSGTGELFF.

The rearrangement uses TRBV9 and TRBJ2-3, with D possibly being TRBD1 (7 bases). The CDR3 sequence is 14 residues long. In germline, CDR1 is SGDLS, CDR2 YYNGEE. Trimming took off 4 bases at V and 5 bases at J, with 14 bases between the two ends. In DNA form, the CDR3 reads TGTGCCAGCAGCCCCGGGCAGGGGGGAGATACGCAGTATTTT. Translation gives CASSPGQGGDTQYF.

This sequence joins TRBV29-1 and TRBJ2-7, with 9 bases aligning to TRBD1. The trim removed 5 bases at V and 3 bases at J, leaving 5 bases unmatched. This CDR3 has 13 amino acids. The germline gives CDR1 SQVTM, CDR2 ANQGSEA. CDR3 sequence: CSVRDRAVYEQYF. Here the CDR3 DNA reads TGCAGCGTTCGGGACAGGGCGGTCTACGAGCAGTACTTC.